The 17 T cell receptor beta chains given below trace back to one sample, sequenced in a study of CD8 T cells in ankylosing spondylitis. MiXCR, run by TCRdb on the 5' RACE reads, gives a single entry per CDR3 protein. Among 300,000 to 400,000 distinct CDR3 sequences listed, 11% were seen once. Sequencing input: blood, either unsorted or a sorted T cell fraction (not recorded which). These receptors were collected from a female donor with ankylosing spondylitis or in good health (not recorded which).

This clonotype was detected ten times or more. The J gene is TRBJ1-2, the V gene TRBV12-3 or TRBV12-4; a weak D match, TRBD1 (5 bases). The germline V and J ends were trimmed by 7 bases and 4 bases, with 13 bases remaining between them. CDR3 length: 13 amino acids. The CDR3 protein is CASNPGTTYGYTF. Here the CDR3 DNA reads TGTGCCAGCAATCCCGGGACTACCTATGGCTACACCTTC.

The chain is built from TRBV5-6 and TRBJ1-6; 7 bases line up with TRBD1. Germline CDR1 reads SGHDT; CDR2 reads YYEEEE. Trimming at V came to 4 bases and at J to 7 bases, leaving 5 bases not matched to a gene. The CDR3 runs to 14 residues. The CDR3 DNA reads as TGTGCCAGCAGCGCGAACAGGGGAAATTCACCCCTCCACTTT. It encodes CASSANRGNSPLHF.

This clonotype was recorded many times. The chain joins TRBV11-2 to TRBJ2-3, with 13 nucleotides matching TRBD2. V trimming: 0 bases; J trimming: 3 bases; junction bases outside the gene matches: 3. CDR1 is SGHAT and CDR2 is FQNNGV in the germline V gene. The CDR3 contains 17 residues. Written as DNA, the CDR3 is TGTGCCAGCAGCTTAGATACGGGACTAGCGGGAACAGATACGCAGTATTTT. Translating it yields CASSLDTGLAGTDTQYF.

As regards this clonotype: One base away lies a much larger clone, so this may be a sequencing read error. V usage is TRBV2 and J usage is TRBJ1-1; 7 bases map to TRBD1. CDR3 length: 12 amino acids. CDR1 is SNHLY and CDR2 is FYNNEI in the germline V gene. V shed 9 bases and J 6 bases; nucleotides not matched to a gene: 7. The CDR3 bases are TGTGCCAGGCTGACAGGGAGGTCTGAAGCTTTCTTT. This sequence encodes CARLTGRSEAFF. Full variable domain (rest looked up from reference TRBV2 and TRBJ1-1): EPEVTQTPSHQVTQMGQEVILRCVPISNHLYFYWYRQILGQKVEFLVSFYNNEISEKSEIFDDQFSVERPDGSNFTLKIRSTKLEDSAMYFCARLTGRSEAFFGQGTRLTVV.

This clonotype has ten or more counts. Here the CDR3 reads CASNPAEGLVNEQFF. CDR3 nucleotides: TGTGCCAGCAACCCTGCGGAGGGCCTAGTCAATGAGCAGTTCTTC. The chain carries TRBV7-8 and TRBJ2-1, with a possible D match to TRBD2 (6 bases). CDR1 and CDR2 from the germline V gene are SGHVS and FQNEAQ. The CDR3 extends over 15 amino acids. Trimming stripped 7 bases from V and 6 bases from J, with 19 bases between.

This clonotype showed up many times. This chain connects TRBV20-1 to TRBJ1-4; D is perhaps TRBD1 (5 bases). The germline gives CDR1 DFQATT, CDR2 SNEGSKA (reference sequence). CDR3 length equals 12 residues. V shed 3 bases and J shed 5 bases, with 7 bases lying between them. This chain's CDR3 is CSARGPNEKLFF. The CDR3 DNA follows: TGCAGTGCTAGGGGGCCGAATGAAAAACTGTTTTTT.

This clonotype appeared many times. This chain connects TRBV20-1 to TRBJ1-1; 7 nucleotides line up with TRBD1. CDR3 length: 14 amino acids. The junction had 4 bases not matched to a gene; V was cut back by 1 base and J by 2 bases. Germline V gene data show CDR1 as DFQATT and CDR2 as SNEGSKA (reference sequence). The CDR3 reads CSARGAGGNTEAFF. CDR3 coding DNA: TGCAGTGCTAGAGGGGCAGGGGGAAACACTGAAGCTTTCTTT.

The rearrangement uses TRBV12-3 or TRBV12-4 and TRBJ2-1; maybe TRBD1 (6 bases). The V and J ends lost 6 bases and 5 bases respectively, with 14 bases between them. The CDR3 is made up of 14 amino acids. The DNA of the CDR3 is TGTGCCAGCAGGCGATCGGACAGCCACAATGAGCAGTTCTTC. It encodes CASRRSDSHNEQFF.

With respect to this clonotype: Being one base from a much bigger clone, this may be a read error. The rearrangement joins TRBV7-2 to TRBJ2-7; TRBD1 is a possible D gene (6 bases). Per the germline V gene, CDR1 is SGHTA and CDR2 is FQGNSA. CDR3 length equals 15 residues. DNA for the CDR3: TGTGGCAGCAGCTTAAGACAGGTCGATTCCTACGAGCAGTACTTC. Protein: CGSSLRQVDSYEQYF.

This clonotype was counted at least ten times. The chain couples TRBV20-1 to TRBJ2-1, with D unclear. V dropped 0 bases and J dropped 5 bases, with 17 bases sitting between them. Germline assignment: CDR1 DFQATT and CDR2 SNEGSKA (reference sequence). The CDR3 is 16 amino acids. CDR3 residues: CSARETLGIGNNEQFF. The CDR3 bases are TGCAGTGCTAGAGAGACGCTAGGTATTGGGAACAATGAGCAGTTCTTC.

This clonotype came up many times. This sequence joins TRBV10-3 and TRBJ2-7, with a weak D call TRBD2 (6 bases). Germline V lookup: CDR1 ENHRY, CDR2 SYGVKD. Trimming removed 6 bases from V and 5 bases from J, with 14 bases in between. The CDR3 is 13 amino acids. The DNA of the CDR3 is TGTGCCATCAGGCTTGGAGGGAGTAACGAGCAGTACTTC. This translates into CAIRLGGSNEQYF.

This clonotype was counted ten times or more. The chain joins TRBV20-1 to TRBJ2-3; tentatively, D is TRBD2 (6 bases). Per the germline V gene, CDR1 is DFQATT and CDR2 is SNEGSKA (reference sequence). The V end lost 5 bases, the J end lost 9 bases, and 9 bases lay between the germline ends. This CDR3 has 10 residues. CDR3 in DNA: TGCAGTGCTCCCGCGGGGACGCAGTATTTT. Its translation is CSAPAGTQYF.

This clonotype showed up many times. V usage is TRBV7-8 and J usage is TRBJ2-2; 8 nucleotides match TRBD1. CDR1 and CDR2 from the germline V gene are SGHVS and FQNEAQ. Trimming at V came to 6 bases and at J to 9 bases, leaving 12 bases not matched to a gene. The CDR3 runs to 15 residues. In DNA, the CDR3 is TGTGCCAGCAGTATGGACAGGGCAGTGGCCTGGGAGCTGTTTTTT. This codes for CASSMDRAVAWELFF.

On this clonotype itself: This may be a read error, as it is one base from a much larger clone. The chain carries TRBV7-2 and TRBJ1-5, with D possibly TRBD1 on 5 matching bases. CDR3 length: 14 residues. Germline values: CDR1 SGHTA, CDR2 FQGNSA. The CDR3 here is CASSPWFGHHPQHF. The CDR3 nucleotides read TGTGCCAGCAGCCCCTGGTTTGGACATCACCCCCAGCATTTT.

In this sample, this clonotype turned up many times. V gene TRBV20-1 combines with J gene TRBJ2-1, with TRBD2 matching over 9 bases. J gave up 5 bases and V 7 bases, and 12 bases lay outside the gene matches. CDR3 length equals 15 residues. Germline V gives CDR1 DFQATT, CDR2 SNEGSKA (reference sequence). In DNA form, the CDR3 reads TGCAGTGTCAGAGGCGTCCTAGCGGGAAACAATGAGCAGTTCTTC. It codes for CSVRGVLAGNNEQFF.

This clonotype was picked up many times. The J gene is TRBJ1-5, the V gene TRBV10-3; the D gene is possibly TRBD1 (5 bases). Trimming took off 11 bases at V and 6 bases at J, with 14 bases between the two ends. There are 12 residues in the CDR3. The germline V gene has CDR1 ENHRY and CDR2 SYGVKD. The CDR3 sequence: CAGGGLGQPQHF. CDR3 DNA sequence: TGTGCCGGGGGGGGTCTGGGTCAGCCCCAGCATTTT.

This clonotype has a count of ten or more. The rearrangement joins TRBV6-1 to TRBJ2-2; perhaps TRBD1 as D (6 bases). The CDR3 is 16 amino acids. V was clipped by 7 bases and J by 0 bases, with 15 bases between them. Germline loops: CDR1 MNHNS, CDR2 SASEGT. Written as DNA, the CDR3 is TGTGCCAGCATCGCCGCCGGGACATCGAACACCGGGGAGCTGTTTTTT. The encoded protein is CASIAAGTSNTGELFF.